Each of the 4 T cell receptor beta chains below was sequenced from the same sample in a study of blood T cell repertoires in COVID-19. TCRdb's copy holds only in-frame clones and misses some; the assay was immunoSEQ multiplex PCR. The data hold roughly 150,000 clones, with around 90% observed a single time. The sequenced sample consisted of peripheral blood. The receptors stem from a man aged 45 to 65 who had recovered from COVID-19.

V is TRBV10-3 and J is TRBJ2-1; TRBD2 agrees at 10 bases. This CDR3 contains 17 residues. The trim removed 0 bases at V and 0 bases at J, leaving 2 bases unmatched. Germline CDR1 ENHRY, CDR2 SYGVKD. In DNA, the CDR3 is TGTGCCATCAGTGAGTCGCCTAGCGGGAGCTCCTACAATGAGCAGTTCTTC. It yields the protein CAISESPSGSSYNEQFF.

The CDR3 nucleotides read TGCGCCAGCAGTGTCTGCAGGGTCGAAGAGACCCAGTACTTC. Its protein is CASSVCRVEETQYF. This rearrangement joins TRBV10-1 to TRBJ2-5; D perhaps matches TRBD1 (5 bases). CDR3 size: 14 residues. Germline V gene data show CDR1 as WNHNN and CDR2 as SYGVQD (reference sequence). V lost 4 bases to trimming and J lost 3 bases, with 12 bases between them.

The chain has TRBV6-5 and TRBJ2-3; a possible D gene is TRBD1 (6 bases). The V gene lost 4 bases and the J gene lost 2 bases, with 7 bases spanning the gap. The CDR3 loop spans 13 amino acids. Germline V gene lookup returns CDR1 MNHEY and CDR2 SVGAGI. CDR3 in amino acids: CASSWDITDTQYF. In DNA form, the CDR3 reads TGTGCCAGCAGTTGGGACATCACAGATACGCAGTATTTT.

CDR3 region: CASSGNGLNTGELFF. The CDR3 DNA reads as TGTGCCAGCAGCGGTAACGGGTTGAACACCGGGGAGCTGTTTTTT. The V gene is TRBV9, the J gene TRBJ2-2; D uncertain. V shed 3 bases and J shed 1 base, with 10 bases lying between them. Looked up from germline, CDR1 is SGDLS and CDR2 is YYNGEE. This CDR3 comprises 15 residues.